This T cell receptor beta chain was recorded in a study of cytomegalovirus exposure and HLA in healthy donors. The primer mix had 60 Vbeta and 13 Jbeta primers. Here immunoSEQ multiplex PCR was the method, and the copy in TCRdb shows in-frame clones only, minus some. Among 100,000 to 120,000 clones listed, 76% were seen once. The V gene lost 1 base and the J gene lost 8 bases, with 14 bases spanning the gap. Germline CDR1 reads LGHNA; CDR2 reads YSLEER. The CDR3 has 15 residues. The V gene is TRBV4-3, the J gene TRBJ1-4, with D tentatively TRBD1 (6 bases). Sequences were obtained from PBMCs. The sequence was collected from a man aged 25 to 40 in good health and CMV-seropositive. The CDR3 sequence: CASSQGGQIREKLFF. The DNA of the CDR3 is TGCGCCAGCAGCCAAGGCGGACAGATAAGGGAAAAACTGTTTTTT.